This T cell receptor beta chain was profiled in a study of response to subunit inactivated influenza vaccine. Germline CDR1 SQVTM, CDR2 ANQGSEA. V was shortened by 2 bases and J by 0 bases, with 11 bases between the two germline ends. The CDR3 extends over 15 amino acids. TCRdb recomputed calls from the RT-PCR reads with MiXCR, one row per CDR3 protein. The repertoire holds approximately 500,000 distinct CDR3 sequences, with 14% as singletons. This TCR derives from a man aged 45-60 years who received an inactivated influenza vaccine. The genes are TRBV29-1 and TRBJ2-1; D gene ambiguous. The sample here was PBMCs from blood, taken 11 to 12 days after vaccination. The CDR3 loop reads CSVERTVSSYNEQFF. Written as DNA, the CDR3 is TGCAGCGTTGAAAGGACGGTGAGCTCCTACAATGAGCAGTTCTTC.